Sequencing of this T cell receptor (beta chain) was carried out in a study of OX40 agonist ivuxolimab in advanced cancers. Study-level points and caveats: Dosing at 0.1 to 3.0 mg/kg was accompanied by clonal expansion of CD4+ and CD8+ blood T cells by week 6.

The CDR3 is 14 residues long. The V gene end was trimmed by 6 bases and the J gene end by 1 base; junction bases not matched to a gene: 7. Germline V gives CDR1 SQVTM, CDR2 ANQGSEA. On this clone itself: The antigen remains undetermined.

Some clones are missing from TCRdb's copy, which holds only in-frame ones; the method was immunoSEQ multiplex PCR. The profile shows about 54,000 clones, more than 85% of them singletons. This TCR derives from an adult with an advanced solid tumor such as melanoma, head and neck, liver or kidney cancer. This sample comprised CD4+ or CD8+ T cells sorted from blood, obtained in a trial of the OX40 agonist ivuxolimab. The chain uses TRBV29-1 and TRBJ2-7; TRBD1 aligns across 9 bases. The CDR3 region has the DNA TGCAGCGTGGACGCCGGGACAGGGTCCTACGAGCAGTACTTC. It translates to CSVDAGTGSYEQYF.